These T cell receptor beta chains were read from a single sample in a study of low-dose radiotherapy and immunotherapy resistance in tumors. TCRdb reprocessed the reads with MiXCR, giving one entry per CDR3 protein. The sample consists of about 60,000 distinct CDR3 sequences, roughly 23% of them appearing once. Sequences were derived from PBMCs, sampled after low-dose radiotherapy plus immunotherapy. These receptors were taken from a male donor with prostate cancer. CDR3s include the opening cysteine and the closing phenylalanine or tryptophan. The order of the fields is clone size, V gene, J gene, D gene, CDR3 protein, CDR3 DNA. A D gene is named only where the DNA matches it firmly. Clone sizes are given selectively: once, few, many, or a class where the clone is expanded.

>few|TRBV9|TRBJ2-7|.
CASSVDSYSYEQYF
TGTGCCAGCAGCGTAGACAGTTACTCCTACGAGCAGTACTTC
>many|TRBV11-2|TRBJ2-3|.
CASSFMRPDTQYF
TGTGCCAGCAGCTTTATGAGGCCAGATACGCAGTATTTT
>many|TRBV3-1|TRBJ2-3|TRBD2
CASRESGRRGDTQYF
TGTGCCAGCAGGGAAAGCGGGAGGCGGGGGGATACGCAGTATTTT
>.|TRBV9|TRBJ2-3|.
CASSVERRDTQYF
TGTGCCAGCAGCGTAGAACGGCGTGATACGCAGTATTTT
>many|TRBV30|TRBJ2-1|TRBD1
CAWSTTGTGYSQFF
TGTGCCTGGAGCACTACCGGGACAGGGTATTCGCAGTTCTTC
>many|TRBV2|TRBJ2-5|TRBD1
CASRGGRGETQYF
TGTGCCAGCAGAGGGGGCAGGGGAGAGACCCAGTACTTC
>many|TRBV11-2|TRBJ2-7|.
CASNTRGGTSYEQYF
TGTGCCAGCAACACACGGGGCGGAACCTCCTACGAGCAGTACTTC
>many|TRBV11-3|TRBJ2-5|.
CASSQNGGNNQETQYF
TGTGCCAGCAGCCAGAACGGCGGGAATAACCAAGAGACCCAGTACTTC
>many|TRBV6-6|TRBJ2-5|.
CASSYSFSETQYF
TGTGCCAGCAGTTACTCTTTTTCGGAGACCCAGTACTTC
>many|TRBV25-1|TRBJ1-1|.
CASSESLLVETEAFF
TGTGCCAGCAGTGAATCCCTGCTGGTTGAGACTGAAGCTTTCTTT
>few|TRBV9|TRBJ2-1|.
CASSVATHEIGEQFF
TGTGCCAGCAGCGTAGCCACCCACGAGATTGGTGAGCAGTTCTTC
>many|TRBV20-1|TRBJ2-4|.
CSARWPGTKNIQYF
TGCAGTGCTAGGTGGCCGGGGACCAAAAACATTCAGTACTTC